Each of the 30 T cell receptor beta chains below was sequenced from the same sample in a study of OX40 agonist ivuxolimab in advanced cancers. TCRdb's copy holds only in-frame clones and misses some; the assay was immunoSEQ multiplex PCR. Of about 70,000 clones in the sample, approximately 78% were seen once. The sample here was CD4+ or CD8+ T cells sorted from blood, taken in a trial of the OX40 agonist ivuxolimab. The receptors come from an adult with an advanced solid tumor such as melanoma, head and neck, liver or kidney cancer.

Worth noting for this clone: A far bigger clonotype differs at one base, so this is likely a read error. The J gene is TRBJ1-2, the V gene TRBV19; D ambiguous. Germline values: CDR1 LNHDA, CDR2 SQIVND (reference sequence). The CDR3 totals 14 residues. CDR3 residues: CVSREDATNYGYTF. CDR3 bases: TGTGTCAGTAGGGAGGACGCTACTAACTATGGCTACACCTTC.

The V call is TRBV5-4, the J call TRBJ1-4, with D perhaps matching TRBD1 (5 bases). Trimming pared 0 bases from V and 0 bases from J, leaving 9 bases between. This CDR3 has 16 residues. Per the germline V gene, CDR1 is SGHNT and CDR2 is YYREEE (reference sequence). CDR3 nucleotides: TGTGCCAGCAGCTTGGGACAGAGTTCAACTAATGAAAAACTGTTTTTT. Its translation: CASSLGQSSTNEKLFF.

The chain is built from TRBV15 and TRBJ1-2; 8 bases agree with TRBD1. The CDR3 runs 15 residues. The V segment lost 3 bases and the J segment 7 bases; nucleotides outside the gene matches: 10. Germline V lookup: CDR1 LNHNV, CDR2 YYDKDF (reference sequence). The CDR3 region has the DNA TGTGCCACCAGCAGTTTGGACAGGGAGGAGAGTGGCTACACCTTC. Translation: CATSSLDREESGYTF.

The table lists this clone with a count of one. J is TRBJ1-1 and V is TRBV28; 8 bases align to TRBD1. This CDR3 is built from 15 residues. Germline assignment: CDR1 MDHEN and CDR2 SYDVKM. The V gene end was trimmed by 5 bases and the J gene end by 5 bases; junction bases not matched to a gene: 10. The CDR3 nucleotides are TGTGCCAGCAGTGACAGGGGCGGGGGACGGACTGAAGCTTTCTTT. Residues: CASSDRGGGRTEAFF.

This chain links TRBV10-2 with TRBJ2-5; 11 positions match TRBD2. CDR1 is WSHSY and CDR2 is SAAADI in the germline V gene. This CDR3 has 15 residues. The V segment lost 6 bases and the J segment 3 bases; nucleotides outside the gene matches: 6. The CDR3 loop is CASRSGTSGEETQYF. DNA of the CDR3: TGCGCCAGCAGGTCCGGGACTAGCGGTGAAGAGACCCAGTACTTC.

V gene TRBV25-1 combines with J gene TRBJ1-2, with a tentative D call TRBD1 (5 bases). Trimming left V 2 bases short and J 8 bases short, with 15 bases between. The CDR3 length is 14 residues. The germline V gene has CDR1 MGHDK and CDR2 SYGVNS. The CDR3 sequence: CASSENPRVRGYTF. CDR3 in DNA: TGTGCCAGCAGTGAAAATCCCAGGGTCCGGGGCTACACCTTC.

This clone appeared once. The CDR3 is CASSRREQYF. The CDR3 DNA sequence: TGTGCCAGCAGCCGCAGGGAGCAGTACTTC. This chain links TRBV11-2 with TRBJ2-7; D unclear. The V gene's germline CDR1 is SGHAT and CDR2 FQNNGV. This CDR3 spans 10 amino acids. The V end was cut by 5 bases, the J end by 7 bases, with 6 bases between. Looking up the rest from reference TRBV11-2 and TRBJ2-7 gives the full variable domain: EAGVAQSPRYKIIEKRQSVAFWCNPISGHATLYWYQQILGQGPKLLIQFQNNGVVDDSQLPKDRFSAERLKGVDSTLKIQPAKLEDSAVYLCASSRREQYFGPGTRLTVT.

This clone came up once. This chain links TRBV2 with TRBJ1-1, with 7 bases that match TRBD1. Per the germline V gene, CDR1 is SNHLY and CDR2 is FYNNEI. CDR3 length equals 19 residues. Losses at the gene ends were 0 bases for V and 4 bases for J; bases not matched to a gene: 17. The CDR3 coding sequence is TGTGCCAGCAGTGAAGCGTTGAGGGGGCCAGGGTACCGGTCCACTGAAGCTTTCTTT. Its translation is CASSEALRGPGYRSTEAFF.

The V call is TRBV30, the J call TRBJ2-7; D is uncertain. Germline assignment: CDR1 GTSNPN and CDR2 SVGIG (reference sequence). Trimming pared 1 base from V and 3 bases from J, leaving 7 bases between. This CDR3 is built from 12 residues. The CDR3, as DNA: TGTGCCTGGAGTGAGTTAAACTACGAGCAGTACTTC. Protein sequence: CAWSELNYEQYF.

This clone was recorded a few times. The chain couples TRBV29-1 to TRBJ2-4, with TRBD1 matching 8 bases. With 4 bases clipped from V and 1 base from J, the junction kept 9 bases outside the gene matches. CDR1 is SQVTM, CDR2 ANQGSEA, per germline. The CDR3 extends over 16 amino acids. CDR3 nucleotides: TGCAGCGTTGCCCTTACAGGGGGGCCGGCCAAAAACATTCAGTACTTC. Translation: CSVALTGGPAKNIQYF.

This clone was picked up one time. V is TRBV5-1 and J is TRBJ2-7; 11 bases match TRBD1. The CDR3 loop spans 15 amino acids. Germline CDR1 SGHRS, CDR2 YFSETQ. The J segment lost 3 bases and the V segment lost 4 bases, leaving 6 bases of the junction unmatched. The CDR3 region has the DNA TGCGCCAGCAGCCCACGGACAGGGGGCGGCTACGAGCAGTACTTC. Translation gives CASSPRTGGGYEQYF.

The chain combines TRBV6-4 with TRBJ1-3; the D is unclear. Trimming removed 2 bases at V and 1 base at J, with 9 bases between. Germline-derived CDR1 and CDR2 are MRHNA and SNTAGT. This CDR3 is built from 15 residues. The CDR3: CASSDRMVSGNTIYF. DNA of the CDR3: TGTGCCAGCAGTGACCGGATGGTATCTGGAAACACCATATATTTT.

J is TRBJ1-1 and V is TRBV29-1, with a weak D call TRBD1 (6 bases). Trimming took off 4 bases at V and 5 bases at J, with 17 bases between the two ends. CDR3 length equals 14 residues. The germline gives CDR1 SQVTM, CDR2 ANQGSEA. DNA of the CDR3: TGCAGCGTTGTGGGCACAGGGTTGGGAACTGAAGCTTTCTTT. Translation: CSVVGTGLGTEAFF.

This clone was detected a few times. This sequence joins TRBV7-9 and TRBJ2-1; D ambiguous. Trimming stripped 5 bases from V and 12 bases from J, with 11 bases between. This CDR3 spans 11 amino acids. Germline assignment: CDR1 SEHNR and CDR2 FQNEAQ (reference sequence). CDR3 residues: CASSHGPGQFF. The DNA for the CDR3 is TGTGCCAGCAGCCACGGACCTGGGCAGTTCTTC.

This chain links TRBV19 with TRBJ2-3, with no clear D. CDR3 size: 14 residues. V was clipped by 10 bases and J by 1 base, with 15 bases between them. Per germline, CDR1 LNHDA and CDR2 SQIVND (reference sequence). Here the CDR3 reads CATRSVSRTDTQYF. CDR3 DNA sequence: TGTGCCACTAGAAGTGTCTCACGCACAGATACGCAGTATTTT.

This rearrangement joins TRBV29-1 to TRBJ2-7, with D possibly being TRBD1 (6 bases). The CDR3 runs 13 residues. Trimming left V 8 bases short and J 3 bases short, with 17 bases between. Germline V gene lookup returns CDR1 SQVTM and CDR2 ANQGSEA. The chain's CDR3 is CSFRGRVGYEQYF. CDR3 bases: TGCAGCTTCAGGGGTAGAGTGGGCTACGAGCAGTACTTC.

This chain links TRBV2 with TRBJ2-3; 10 nucleotides align to TRBD1. CDR1 and CDR2 from the germline V gene are SNHLY and FYNNEI. The CDR3 length is 17 residues. V lost 6 bases and J lost 2; bases outside the gene matches: 11. This CDR3 reads CASSKWSGTGATDTQYF. The CDR3 nucleotides read TGTGCCAGCAGCAAGTGGTCTGGGACAGGGGCCACAGATACGCAGTATTTT.

V usage is TRBV7-3 and J usage is TRBJ2-1; 7 nucleotides align to TRBD1. Germline assignment: CDR1 SGHTA and CDR2 FQGTGA. V gave up 1 base and J gave up 9 bases; unmatched junction bases: 15. The CDR3 contains 17 residues. Written as DNA, the CDR3 is TGTGCCAGCAGCTTAAGGACCCCTAACAGGGGAAGGGGTGAGCAGTTCTTC. Amino acids: CASSLRTPNRGRGEQFF.

The chain links TRBV5-1 to TRBJ2-1; 7 nucleotides match TRBD2. With 1 base clipped from V and 8 bases from J, the junction kept 9 bases outside the gene matches. This CDR3 region has 15 residues. Germline CDR1 and CDR2: SGHRS and YFSETQ. CDR3 sequence (DNA): TGCGCCAGCAGCTTGTTGGTCGGGAGGACGGATGAGCAGTTCTTC. It specifies CASSLLVGRTDEQFF.

V is TRBV29-1 and J is TRBJ1-4; D is possibly TRBD1 (6 bases). Between the trimmed V and J ends, which lost 4 bases and 8 bases, there was a span of 14 bases. The CDR3 is made up of 13 amino acids. Per germline, CDR1 SQVTM and CDR2 ANQGSEA. As DNA, the CDR3 is TGCAGCGTTGGGGTCACAGGGAAGGAAAAACTGTTTTTT. It specifies CSVGVTGKEKLFF.

The chain joins TRBV9 to TRBJ1-6; 10 positions match TRBD1. In germline, CDR1 is SGDLS, CDR2 YYNGEE. This CDR3 comprises 15 residues. Trimming cost V 3 bases and J 8 bases; bases outside gene matches: 5. The CDR3 spells CASSASGTGDSPLHF. The CDR3 DNA reads TGTGCCAGCAGCGCATCCGGGACAGGGGATTCACCCCTCCACTTT.

The chain joins TRBV18 to TRBJ2-3; 13 nucleotides agree with TRBD2. V gave up 3 bases and J gave up 4 bases; unmatched junction bases: 4. This CDR3 region has 16 residues. Germline V gene sequence: CDR1 KGHSH, CDR2 LQKENI. Written as DNA, the CDR3 is TGTGCCAGCTCACCCCGGACTAGCGGGAGACCAGATACGCAGTATTTT. Translation: CASSPRTSGRPDTQYF.

This sequence joins TRBV5-1 and TRBJ2-5; no firm D call. CDR3 size: 15 residues. V shed 4 bases and J shed 3 bases, with 16 bases lying between them. CDR1 and CDR2 (germline): SGHRS, YFSETQ. CDR3 residues: CASSRSTPAEETQYF. The CDR3 region has the DNA TGCGCCAGCAGCCGGAGTACTCCAGCCGAAGAGACCCAGTACTTC.

V is TRBV29-1 and J is TRBJ1-5; D remains unclear. Trimming removed 3 bases at V and 2 bases at J, with 5 bases between. CDR1 and CDR2 (germline): SQVTM, ANQGSEA. This CDR3 contains 12 residues. The CDR3 region is CSVEDGNQPQHF. CDR3 in DNA: TGCAGCGTTGAGGACGGCAATCAGCCCCAGCATTTT.

The chain recombines TRBV19 with TRBJ2-3; 8 bases are a match to TRBD2. The CDR3 sequence is 14 residues long. The J segment lost 2 bases and the V segment lost 6 bases, leaving 4 bases of the junction unmatched. Germline-derived CDR1 and CDR2 are LNHDA and SQIVND (reference sequence). CDR3: CASSPRGATDTQYF. The CDR3 DNA is TGTGCCAGTAGCCCGCGGGGGGCCACAGATACGCAGTATTTT.

The rearrangement uses TRBV9 and TRBJ1-3, with 10 bases fitting TRBD1. Germline V CDR1 and CDR2: SGDLS, YYNGEE. The CDR3 sequence is 15 residues long. The ends lost 2 bases at V and 2 bases at J; junction bases unmatched: 1. The CDR3 here is CASSVGQGAGNTIYF. DNA of the CDR3: TGTGCCAGCAGCGTTGGACAGGGGGCTGGAAACACCATATATTTT.

The gene calls are TRBV5-1 and TRBJ2-2; D is undetermined. Germline V CDR1 and CDR2: SGHRS, YFSETQ. Trimming took off 4 bases at V and 3 bases at J, with 7 bases between the two ends. The CDR3 has 13 residues. DNA for the CDR3: TGCGCCAGCAGCCGGTTTGACACCGGGGAGCTGTTTTTT. This codes for CASSRFDTGELFF.

The chain employs TRBV5-1 and TRBJ1-2, with 7 bases fitting TRBD1. This CDR3 contains 14 residues. CDR1 is SGHRS, CDR2 YFSETQ, per germline. J was trimmed by 2 bases and V by 2 bases; bases with no gene match: 3. CDR3 amino acids: CASSFPGQNYGYTF. The CDR3 DNA reads TGCGCCAGCAGCTTTCCGGGACAGAACTATGGCTACACCTTC.

The chain links TRBV7-2 to TRBJ2-4, with a possible D match to TRBD2 (6 bases). Deletions cut 5 bases from V and 2 bases from J, with 16 bases between. The germline CDR1 and CDR2 sequences are SGHTA and FQGNSA. This CDR3 is 16 amino acids long. The CDR3 region is CASSLSGGATKNIQYF. DNA for the CDR3: TGTGCCAGCAGCCTGAGTGGCGGGGCCACCAAAAACATTCAGTACTTC.

The V gene is TRBV9, the J gene TRBJ2-7, with D maybe TRBD1 (6 bases). Germline values: CDR1 SGDLS, CDR2 YYNGEE. V lost 0 bases, J lost 6 bases, and 13 bases lay in between. The CDR3 is 14 amino acids. CDR3 sequence: CASSVAQGTAEQYF. CDR3 DNA sequence: TGTGCCAGCAGCGTAGCCCAGGGGACGGCCGAGCAGTACTTC.